This T cell receptor (beta chain) was found in a study of blood T cell repertoires in COVID-19. Sequencing used immunoSEQ multiplex PCR; TCRdb keeps in-frame clones, though not all of them. Among some 49,000 clones listed, 65% to 90% were seen once. The germline gives CDR1 PRHDT, CDR2 FYEKMQ (reference sequence). The CDR3 sequence is 16 residues long. V lost 3 bases to trimming and J lost 0 bases; unmatched junction nucleotides: 5. The material sequenced was peripheral blood. This TCR was recovered from a woman aged 55-69 years with acute or convalescent COVID-19. The chain carries TRBV13 and TRBJ1-2; 9 nucleotides agree with TRBD1. The CDR3 here is CASSLGQGVSNYGYTF. In DNA form, the CDR3 reads TGTGCCAGCAGCTTGGGACAGGGAGTCTCTAACTATGGCTACACCTTC.